The clone carrying this TCR beta chain turned up a few times. Its antigen is unknown. Prepared TCR beta cDNA libraries contained unique molecular identifiers. Input of roughly 0.9 to 11 million T cells yielded 400,000 to 550,000 cDNA molecules. Each CDR3 protein is one row after TCRdb ran MiXCR on the PCR reads. The repertoire has some 800,000 distinct CDR3 sequences, roughly 46% of them found once; the top ten carry 4.9%. This sample was taken from a study of post-analysis software for immune sequencing data. For the study at large: The courses of disease that were included comprised relapsing-remitting, secondary progressive and progressive-relapsing multiple sclerosis.

Germline V gene data show CDR1 as MNHEY and CDR2 as SMNVEV (reference sequence). The length of the CDR3 is 13 residues. Trimming stripped 3 bases from V and 5 bases from J, with 11 bases between. Study observations and caveats: Relative to controls, patients had about 5 TRBV segments at higher frequency, with TRBV5-6, TRBV5-1 and TRBV20-1 among these. Significantly lower normalized Chao1 diversity was seen in multiple sclerosis patients than in controls.

The chain has TRBV27 and TRBJ2-7; D assignment may be TRBD1 or TRBD2 (5 bases each). Specimen: blood. This sequence originates from a girl aged 10-17 years with multiple sclerosis. The CDR3 sequence: CASSLSGADEQYF. The CDR3 DNA is TGTGCCAGCAGTTTGTCCGGGGCCGACGAGCAGTACTTC.